The clone carrying this TCR beta chain was seen only once. The source of the sample is a study of blood T cell repertoires in COVID-19. Across the whole study: Samples came from the United States, Italy and Spain, spanning acute and convalescent COVID-19. The analysed material was cDNA or gDNA that came from T cells, B-cell-depleted T cells, or PBMCs.

Original processing methods: By means of reference gene primer amplification, nucleated cell counts were estimated. Profiled with immunoSEQ multiplex PCR; TCRdb holds only in-frame clones, not every one. That table supplies the V and J calls and clone size; D and trimming were determined from the DNA. The repertoire has 52,000 or so clones, about nine tenths of them found once; the top ten carry roughly 3.6%. Germline loops: CDR1 LGHDT, CDR2 YNNKEL (reference sequence). The junction had 9 bases not matched to a gene; V was cut back by 5 bases and J by 7 bases. This CDR3 contains 15 residues. Seattle enrolled patients during active infection and tracked them longitudinally.

The origin of this receptor is a man aged 35 to 55 with COVID-19, enrolled during active disease. Sequencing used peripheral blood. J is TRBJ1-2 and V is TRBV3-1 (or the pseudogene TRBV3-2); 11 bases are shared with TRBD1. Here the CDR3 reads CASSSGQGARSGYTF. The CDR3 DNA is TGTGCCAGCAGCAGTGGACAGGGGGCGCGGTCTGGCTACACCTTC.